This T cell receptor (beta chain) appears in the sequencing data of a study of identical twins. Study results and limitations: Excess sharing between twins was weaker in beta out-of-frame sequences. Twin sharing of out-of-frame TCR alpha was underestimated by models in monozygotic pairs.

The germline gives CDR1 SNHLY, CDR2 FYNNEI. The CDR3 length is 14 residues. V lost 7 bases and J 2 bases, leaving 12 bases between the germline ends. As regards this clonotype: Its antigen is unidentified.

TCRdb reprocessed the 5' RACE reads via MiXCR and lists one record per CDR3 protein. The table records fewer than 900,000 distinct CDR3 sequences, about 20% of them present only once. In addition, the sample was reused for a study of T cells expressing NK-cell markers. This second study says: Among eight sequenced donors, seven carried HCMV seropositivity while one was seronegative.

The sample taken for sequencing was PBMCs. The chain carries TRBV2 and TRBJ1-5; unclear D gene. This sequence originates from a woman aged 18-29 years in good health. CDR3 in amino acids: CASILEQGNQPQHF. CDR3 sequence (DNA): TGTGCCAGCATCCTTGAGCAGGGCAATCAGCCCCAGCATTTT.